Presented here are 32 T cell receptor beta chains from one specimen sequenced in a study of regulatory T cells in long-lasting Graves disease. Time point: newly diagnosed GD, antithyroid drugs for less than 3 months. Construction of the TCR library relied on RNA isolated from PBMCs. Arm-PCR of CDR3 regions with iRepertoire HTBI primers generated TCR beta libraries. TCRdb re-called the multiplex PCR reads with MiXCR, one entry per CDR3 protein. This repertoire shows about 560,000 distinct CDR3 sequences, roughly a sixth found once; its top ten account for around 12%. The data were also submitted as part of a second study, on T cells in Graves' hyperthyroidism and ophthalmopathy.

Sequenced material: peripheral blood mononuclear cells (PBMCs), taken at new diagnosis, from a patient treated with antithyroid drugs. The receptor set was obtained from a man between 18 and 35 years old with Graves disease.

On this clonotype: A read error may explain this, as a much larger clone is one base away. The chain recombines TRBV6-2 or TRBV6-3 with TRBJ2-4; D ambiguous. Germline loops: CDR1 MNHEY, CDR2 SVGEGT. The CDR3 length is 15 residues. The V end lost 5 bases, the J end lost 1 base, and 12 bases lay between the germline ends. The CDR3 protein is CASSDDPHAKNIQYF. The CDR3 DNA is TGTGCCAGCAGTGATGATCCCCATGCCAAAAACATTCAGTACTTC.

The chain combines TRBV11-3 with TRBJ2-2, with unresolved D. Per germline, CDR1 SGHNT and CDR2 YENEEA. The V and J ends lost 5 bases and 1 base respectively, with 11 bases between them. This CDR3 spans 15 amino acids. The CDR3 DNA reads as TGTGCCAGCAGCAGGAGCAGGTTGAACACCGGGGAGCTGTTTTTT. Amino acids: CASSRSRLNTGELFF.

This clonotype has ten or more counts. The chain combines TRBV18 with TRBJ1-1; 7 bases agree with TRBD1. The CDR3 runs 14 residues. V dropped 6 bases and J dropped 4; count of bases not matched to a gene: 8. The V gene's germline CDR1 is KGHSH and CDR2 LQKENI. The CDR3 protein is CASSRDRDGTEAFF. In DNA, the CDR3 is TGTGCCAGCTCTCGAGACAGGGATGGCACTGAAGCTTTCTTT.

This chain uses TRBV13 with TRBJ1-4, with D tentatively TRBD1 (6 bases). Between the trimmed V and J ends, which lost 4 bases and 5 bases, there was a span of 17 bases. CDR1 is PRHDT, CDR2 FYEKMQ, per germline (reference sequence). The CDR3 loop spans 16 amino acids. CDR3 bases: TGTGCCAGCAGCTCAGCTGAACAGGGAGGAAATGAAAAACTGTTTTTT. Protein: CASSSAEQGGNEKLFF.

There are many counts of this clonotype. The chain employs TRBV6-2 or TRBV6-3 and TRBJ2-7; D may match TRBD1 or TRBD2 (6 bases each). V was cut by 0 bases and J by 2 bases, with 20 bases left in between. This CDR3 spans 18 amino acids. Germline assignment: CDR1 MNHEY and CDR2 SVGEGT. The DNA for the CDR3 is TGTGCCAGCAGTTACTCGATGCGAAGAGGGGGGATGGCCTACGAGCAGTACTTC. Translated: CASSYSMRRGGMAYEQYF.

V usage is TRBV4-1 and J usage is TRBJ2-7, with a weak D call TRBD2 (6 bases). This CDR3 comprises 15 residues. Germline V gene data show CDR1 as MGHRA and CDR2 as YSYEKL. Trimming shortened V by 2 bases and J by 7 bases, and 18 bases separated the two germline ends. The CDR3 spells CASSQNRASETEQYF. CDR3 sequence (DNA): TGCGCCAGCAGCCAAAATCGGGCTAGCGAAACTGAGCAGTACTTC.

This clonotype has at least ten counts. CDR3 DNA: TGTGCCAGCAGTGAATGGGCTAGCGGGGGGACCTACGAGCAGTACTTC. Protein: CASSEWASGGTYEQYF. The chain carries TRBV2 and TRBJ2-7; 11 bases align to TRBD2. V lost 2 bases and J lost 2; bases outside the gene matches: 5. The germline CDR1 and CDR2 sequences are SNHLY and FYNNEI. The CDR3 length is 16 residues.

There are many counts of this clonotype. The chain carries TRBV11-1 and TRBJ2-7; 14 nucleotides align to TRBD2. The CDR3 spans 18 residues. Losses at the gene ends were 1 base for V and 2 bases for J; bases not matched to a gene: 7. Germline CDR1 reads SGHAT; CDR2 reads FQDESV (reference sequence). The CDR3 is CASSLDRGLAGETYEQYF. The CDR3 DNA reads TGTGCCAGCAGCTTAGATCGGGGACTAGCGGGAGAAACCTACGAGCAGTACTTC.

The chain uses TRBV7-2 and TRBJ2-3; D perhaps matches TRBD2 (5 bases). The V end lost 2 bases, the J end lost 8 bases, and 20 bases lay between the germline ends. The V gene's germline CDR1 is SGHTA and CDR2 FQGNSA. CDR3 size: 16 residues. The CDR3 nucleotides read TGTGCCAGCAGCTTAAGGACCACGTGGGCGGCGGGTACGCAGTATTTT. Its protein product is CASSLRTTWAAGTQYF.

The chain links TRBV7-9 to TRBJ1-2; D is uncertain. Trimming removed 5 bases from V and 4 bases from J, with 14 bases in between. CDR1 SEHNR and CDR2 FQNEAQ come from the germline V gene (reference sequence). The CDR3 length is 14 residues. CDR3 in DNA: TGTGCCAGCAGCCGGGGAGGGAGTGGCTATGGCTACACCTTC. Amino acids: CASSRGGSGYGYTF.

This clonotype was counted a few times. The chain couples TRBV7-9 to TRBJ1-1; D is unclear. The CDR3 runs 13 residues. Looked up from germline, CDR1 is SEHNR and CDR2 is FQNEAQ (reference sequence). Trimming pared 10 bases from V and 0 bases from J, leaving 12 bases between. As DNA, the CDR3 is TGTGCCACCATACTTATCTTGAACACTGAAGCTTTCTTT. Amino acids: CATILILNTEAFF.

At least ten counts were recorded for this clonotype. J is TRBJ2-3 and V is TRBV3-1, with 8 bases fitting TRBD2. This CDR3 contains 17 residues. V lost 1 base, J lost 2 bases, and 8 bases stayed unmatched. The germline gives CDR1 LGHDT, CDR2 YNNKEL (reference sequence). The CDR3 DNA sequence: TGTGCCAGCAGCCAAGCTGGGCTAGCGGGCATCACAGATACGCAGTATTTT. Its translation is CASSQAGLAGITDTQYF.

The rearrangement joins TRBV6-2 or TRBV6-3 to TRBJ2-7; D might be TRBD2 (7 bases). The CDR3 covers 16 residues. Per the germline V gene, CDR1 is MNHEY and CDR2 is SVGEGT. Trimming left V 6 bases short and J 2 bases short, with 20 bases between. The CDR3 region is CASSETRGGLAYEQYF. In DNA form, the CDR3 reads TGTGCCAGCAGCGAGACAAGGGGGGGGCTCGCCTACGAGCAGTACTTC.

The chain couples TRBV7-6 to TRBJ2-2; the match to TRBD2 covers 11 bases. From germline, CDR1 is SGHVS and CDR2 FNYEAQ. The CDR3 contains 16 residues. After removal of 5 bases from V and 3 bases from J, the junction contained 5 bases not matched to a gene. CDR3 protein: CASSPGTSGYTGELFF. The CDR3 DNA is TGTGCCAGCAGCCCGGGGACTAGCGGCTACACCGGGGAGCTGTTTTTT.

This clonotype was seen many times. J is TRBJ1-5 and V is TRBV12-3 or TRBV12-4, with D possibly TRBD1 on 5 matching bases. CDR3 length: 13 residues. Trimming removed 7 bases at V and 4 bases at J, with 11 bases between. The CDR3 coding sequence is TGTGCCAGCATGGGGGAGGGAAATCAGCCCCAGCATTTT. As protein: CASMGEGNQPQHF.

This clonotype was seen many times. V usage is TRBV11-2 and J usage is TRBJ2-2; 9 nucleotides agree with TRBD2. Germline V gene data show CDR1 as SGHAT and CDR2 as FQNNGV. The CDR3 is 16 amino acids. V was pared by 3 bases and J by 1 base, with 3 bases of the junction left unmatched. CDR3 bases: TGTGCCAGCAGCTTTAGACTAGCGGAGAACACCGGGGAGCTGTTTTTT. Translated, it gives CASSFRLAENTGELFF.

The chain carries TRBV6-4 and TRBJ2-3; no definite D call. Trimming left V 3 bases short and J 5 bases short, with 12 bases between. In germline, CDR1 is MRHNA, CDR2 SNTAGT. This CDR3 is built from 14 residues. The CDR3 loop is CASSEAPDGDTQYF. DNA of the CDR3: TGTGCCAGCAGTGAGGCCCCAGATGGAGATACGCAGTATTTT.

At least ten counts were recorded for this clonotype. The rearrangement links TRBV11-1 to TRBJ2-7; D gene uncertain. The germline V gene has CDR1 SGHAT and CDR2 FQDESV (reference sequence). Trimming pared 0 bases from V and 2 bases from J, leaving 11 bases between. The CDR3 runs to 15 residues. The CDR3 sequence: CASSLARNRPYEQYF. The CDR3, as DNA: TGTGCCAGCAGCTTAGCGAGAAACCGCCCCTACGAGCAGTACTTC.

J is TRBJ1-3 and V is TRBV25-1, with a weak D call TRBD1 (6 bases). Germline assignment: CDR1 MGHDK and CDR2 SYGVNS. V lost 1 base and J 4 bases, leaving 17 bases between the germline ends. The CDR3 is 17 amino acids. CDR3 sequence (DNA): TGTGCCAGCAGTGAATCCCCGGAAACAGGGAGGGGAAACACCATATATTTT. Translated, it gives CASSESPETGRGNTIYF.

Turning to this clonotype: Relative to the germline gene, one junction end is altered; a read error may explain this. This chain links TRBV30 with TRBJ2-6, with D tentatively TRBD1 (5 bases). The CDR3 runs 13 residues. CDR1 and CDR2 (germline): GTSNPN, SVGIG (reference sequence). DNA of the CDR3: TGTGCCTGGAGGATTACTGGGGCCGACGTCCTGACTTTC. Translation gives CAWRITGADVLTF.

This clonotype has ten or more counts. The rearrangement uses TRBV27 and TRBJ2-7, with 10 nucleotides matching TRBD1. Germline V gene data show CDR1 as MNHEY and CDR2 as SMNVEV (reference sequence). The CDR3 is made up of 14 amino acids. Losses at the gene ends were 5 bases for V and 7 bases for J; bases not matched to a gene: 8. CDR3 sequence reads: CASSVGQGIREQYF. For the CDR3, the DNA is TGTGCCAGCAGTGTGGGACAGGGGATAAGGGAGCAGTACTTC.

The sample holds a few counts of this clonotype. The chain joins TRBV12-3 or TRBV12-4 to TRBJ2-1; D is undetermined. V lost 6 bases and J 9 bases, leaving 9 bases between the germline ends. The CDR3 is 11 residues long. The CDR3 DNA sequence: TGTGCCAGCAGCCATTACCTTGAGCAGTTCTTC. Its protein is CASSHYLEQFF.

The gene calls are TRBV20-1 and TRBJ2-2; TRBD1 might be the D (9 bases). This CDR3 comprises 16 residues. V lost 4 bases to trimming and J lost 6 bases, with 21 bases between them. Germline V lookup: CDR1 DFQATT, CDR2 SNEGSKA (reference sequence). The CDR3 spells CSATGGTGTYAGELFF. The CDR3, as DNA: TGCAGTGCTACGGGGGGGACAGGGACCTACGCCGGGGAGCTGTTTTTT.

This clonotype has more than one count but fewer than ten. This chain joins TRBV28 and TRBJ2-5; 12 bases align to TRBD2. Germline V gene lookup returns CDR1 MDHEN and CDR2 SYDVKM. The CDR3 runs 17 residues. V lost 2 bases, J lost 5 bases, and 9 bases stayed unmatched. The CDR3 bases are TGTGCCAGCAGTTTAACCCCGGGACTAGCGGGCTGGGAGACCCAGTACTTC. Protein product: CASSLTPGLAGWETQYF. Full variable domain (remainder filled in from reference TRBV28 and TRBJ2-5): DVKVTQSSRYLVKRTGEKVFLECVQDMDHENMFWYRQDPGLGLRLIYFSYDVKMKEKGDIPEGYSVSREKKERFSLILESASTNQTSMYLCASSLTPGLAGWETQYFGPGTRLLVL.

This chain links TRBV4-1 with TRBJ2-1, with D possibly being TRBD1 (6 bases). The CDR3 contains 15 residues. The germline gives CDR1 MGHRA, CDR2 YSYEKL. V gave up 4 bases and J gave up 5 bases, with 15 bases separating them. This CDR3 is CASSPLGGKDNEQFF. The CDR3, as DNA: TGCGCCAGCAGCCCGTTAGGGGGTAAGGACAATGAGCAGTTCTTC.

This clonotype was detected a few times. The chain uses TRBV6-2 or TRBV6-3 and TRBJ2-4, with 11 bases that match TRBD1. Germline assignment: CDR1 MNHEY and CDR2 SVGEGT. The V segment lost 6 bases and the J segment 9 bases; nucleotides outside the gene matches: 10. This CDR3 comprises 15 residues. As DNA, the CDR3 is TGTGCCAGCAGGGGCCCGGGACAGGGGGTTGGCATTCAGTACTTC. Its translation is CASRGPGQGVGIQYF.

To note about this clonotype: A junction end diverges from the germline sequence, so it may reflect a read error. The chain recombines TRBV6-2 or TRBV6-3 with TRBJ2-7, with 9 positions matching TRBD2. This CDR3 region has 13 residues. The V gene's germline CDR1 is MNHEY and CDR2 SVGEGT. The CDR3 spells CASSYTGLSGRSF. Written as DNA, the CDR3 is TGTGCCAGCAGTTACACCGGCCTTAGCGGGAGAAGCTTC.

This chain uses TRBV3-1 with TRBJ2-1; TRBD2 agrees at 10 bases. The CDR3 totals 19 residues. J gave up 7 bases and V 3 bases, and 18 bases lay outside the gene matches. The germline V gene encodes CDR1 LGHDT and CDR2 YNNKEL (reference sequence). In DNA, the CDR3 is TGTGCCAGCAGCCATGGCTCTAGCGGGAGTGGGGCTCCTGGAAATGAGCAGTTCTTC. Protein product: CASSHGSSGSGAPGNEQFF.

The rearrangement uses TRBV7-9 and TRBJ1-6; D possibly corresponds to TRBD1 (5 bases). CDR1 is SEHNR and CDR2 is FQNEAQ in the germline V gene (reference sequence). The CDR3 totals 18 residues. Trimming shortened V by 4 bases and J by 0 bases, and 16 bases separated the two germline ends. CDR3 nucleotide sequence: TGTGCCAGCAGCTCCCCGGCAGGACATAGCTCCTATAATTCACCCCTCCACTTT. It codes for CASSSPAGHSSYNSPLHF.

There are a few counts of this clonotype. The chain links TRBV11-2 to TRBJ2-7, with D uncertain. The CDR3 extends over 12 amino acids. Germline values: CDR1 SGHAT, CDR2 FQNNGV. V was cut by 1 base and J by 7 bases, with 8 bases left in between. Written as DNA, the CDR3 is TGTGCCAGCAGCTTAGTACAGAGAGAGCAGTACTTC. Translating it yields CASSLVQREQYF.

This clonotype was seen ten or more times. The rearrangement uses TRBV12-3 or TRBV12-4 and TRBJ2-1; D might be TRBD2 (5 bases). Trimming left V 8 bases short and J 9 bases short, with 11 bases between. This CDR3 is 11 amino acids long. As DNA, the CDR3 is TGTGCCAGCGCGTACGGAGGTGAGCAGTTCTTC. It specifies CASAYGGEQFF.

This clonotype was counted a few times. The J gene is TRBJ2-5, the V gene TRBV19, with TRBD2 matching over 10 bases. Germline loops: CDR1 LNHDA, CDR2 SQIVND (reference sequence). The CDR3 covers 17 residues. V shed 5 bases, J shed 3 bases, and the junction held 12 bases outside the gene matches. CDR3 region: CASSVAGGQSIEETQYF. In DNA form, the CDR3 reads TGTGCCAGTAGTGTAGCGGGAGGTCAATCAATCGAAGAGACCCAGTACTTC.